This TCR beta chain originates from a study of blood T cell repertoires in COVID-19. The overall study: T cells, B-cell-depleted T cells, or PBMCs supplied cDNA or gDNA.

Produced via immunoSEQ multiplex PCR; TCRdb's table is partial and in-frame only. Counted here are approximately 190,000 clones, 84% occurring once; the ten biggest clones make up roughly 3.1%. This clone has a single count. The V gene lost 0 bases and the J gene lost 3 bases, with 9 bases spanning the gap. The CDR3 loop spans 14 amino acids. The germline V gene encodes CDR1 SGHVS and CDR2 FQNEAQ. All enrollees were about 18 to 89 years old and from about 25 US areas. Assignments of participants to cohorts depended upon their own reported clinical history. This TCR was recovered from a woman between 25 and 40 years old who had been exposed to COVID-19. Specimen: PBMCs or T cells enriched from blood (not recorded which). The chain employs TRBV7-8 and TRBJ2-7, with D perhaps TRBD2 (5 bases). CDR3 in amino acids: CASSLAFSDYEQYF. The CDR3 nucleotides are TGTGCCAGCAGCTTAGCGTTTAGCGACTACGAGCAGTACTTC.